The 12 T cell receptor beta chains listed next were all sequenced from one sample in a study of neurological immune-mediated disorders. TCRdb redid the calling of the 5' RACE reads with MiXCR, one entry per CDR3 protein. Among more than 40,000 distinct CDR3 sequences listed, roughly 15% were seen once. Sequencing used CD4+ T cells from blood. The source is a woman in her fifties or sixties with HTLV-1-associated myelopathy (HAM/TSP).

The chain recombines TRBV4-2 with TRBJ2-5; D not resolved. The V and J ends lost 3 bases and 7 bases respectively, with 18 bases between them. The germline V gene encodes CDR1 LGHNA and CDR2 YNFKEQ. The CDR3 totals 15 residues. The CDR3 region has the DNA TGTGCCAGCAGCCAGCACTCTACAACAGACGGGACCCAGTACTTC. Its translation is CASSQHSTTDGTQYF.

This clonotype was counted many times. V gene TRBV19 combines with J gene TRBJ2-3, with D hard to call. This CDR3 is 15 amino acids long. Trimming took 7 bases from V and 4 from J, leaving 18 bases between them. CDR1 is LNHDA and CDR2 is SQIVND in the germline V gene (reference sequence). As DNA, the CDR3 is TGTGCCAGTACCCCGTACTCCCGTGGTTCAGATACGCAGTATTTT. It translates to CASTPYSRGSDTQYF.

This clonotype was counted at least ten times. The rearrangement links TRBV7-9 to TRBJ1-1, with 11 bases identical to TRBD1. Germline V CDR1 and CDR2: SEHNR, FQNEAQ (reference sequence). There are 16 residues in the CDR3. Trimming took 4 bases from V and 8 from J; bases not matched to a gene: 12. The CDR3: CASSYNAGTGGAEAFF. The CDR3 nucleotides are TGTGCCAGCAGCTATAACGCCGGGACAGGGGGAGCAGAAGCTTTCTTT.

This clonotype came up many times. The J gene is TRBJ1-2, the V gene TRBV20-1; no firm D call. The V and J ends lost 6 bases and 5 bases respectively, with 16 bases between them. Germline CDR1 is DFQATT and CDR2 is SNEGSKA (reference sequence). There are 13 residues in the CDR3. The CDR3 nucleotides are TGCAGTGCCAGCATCGCGTATGGGTATGGCTACACCTTC. Translated, it gives CSASIAYGYGYTF.

The chain has TRBV20-1 and TRBJ2-7; possible D gene TRBD2, 7 bases. Trimming removed 6 bases at V and 3 bases at J, with 18 bases between. The CDR3 is 14 residues long. Germline-derived CDR1 and CDR2 are DFQATT and SNEGSKA (reference sequence). CDR3 nucleotides: TGCAGTGCACCCGACCGGGGGGCCCACTACGAGCAGTACTTC. It specifies CSAPDRGAHYEQYF.

This clonotype has ten or more counts. The chain employs TRBV12-3 or TRBV12-4 and TRBJ2-3; TRBD2 aligns across 10 bases. The CDR3 sequence is 16 residues long. V lost 3 bases, J lost 1 base, and 4 bases stayed unmatched. CDR3 in amino acids: CASSLSLAGGTDTQYF. The CDR3 region has the DNA TGTGCCAGCAGTTTGTCGCTAGCGGGGGGCACAGATACGCAGTATTTT.

This clonotype was counted many times. This rearrangement joins TRBV5-1 to TRBJ2-2, with TRBD1 matching over 8 bases. The CDR3 has 15 residues. CDR1 and CDR2 (germline): SGHRS, YFSETQ. V shed 1 base and J 4 bases; nucleotides not matched to a gene: 3. The CDR3 coding sequence is TGCGCCAGCAGCTTGTCAGGGGGCGGCACCGGGGAGCTGTTTTTT. Translating it yields CASSLSGGGTGELFF.

This clonotype has at least ten counts. The V and J genes are TRBV6-5 and TRBJ1-2, with 7 bases matching TRBD1. The germline V gene has CDR1 MNHEY and CDR2 SVGAGI. This CDR3 comprises 14 residues. V lost 5 bases and J lost 5; bases outside the gene matches: 8. Here the CDR3 DNA reads TGTGCCAGCAGTCCTGTAGGGGGCCGATATGGCTACACCTTC. This sequence encodes CASSPVGGRYGYTF.

The chain combines TRBV20-1 with TRBJ2-1; 13 bases fit TRBD2. The germline V gene encodes CDR1 DFQATT and CDR2 SNEGSKA (reference sequence). V trimming: 6 bases; J trimming: 7 bases; junction bases outside the gene matches: 9. CDR3 length: 15 residues. The CDR3 protein is CSAQTSGGSINEQFF. The CDR3 coding sequence is TGCAGTGCCCAGACTAGCGGGGGGTCCATTAATGAGCAGTTCTTC.

This clonotype has a handful of counts. V usage is TRBV7-9 and J usage is TRBJ2-7, with D unresolved. The CDR3 spans 12 residues. Trimming stripped 1 base from V and 2 bases from J, with 3 bases between. Looked up from germline, CDR1 is SEHNR and CDR2 is FQNEAQ (reference sequence). The CDR3 loop is CASSLVPYEQYF. Here the CDR3 DNA reads TGTGCCAGCAGCTTAGTGCCCTACGAGCAGTACTTC.

Ten or more counts support this clonotype. This sequence joins TRBV29-1 and TRBJ2-1; TRBD2 aligns across 9 bases. From germline, CDR1 is SQVTM and CDR2 ANQGSEA. J lost 5 bases, V lost 0 bases, and 5 bases had no gene match. This CDR3 contains 15 residues. The CDR3 is CSVEDFERGDNEQFF. CDR3 DNA sequence: TGCAGCGTTGAAGATTTCGAGCGGGGGGACAATGAGCAGTTCTTC.

This clonotype was seen ten or more times. The chain employs TRBV4-1 and TRBJ1-1; D unclear. The CDR3 extends over 14 amino acids. Germline-derived CDR1 and CDR2 are MGHRA and YSYEKL. Trimming left V 4 bases short and J 1 base short, with 10 bases between. CDR3 bases: TGCGCCAGCAGCCCCGTCCCGGCGAACACTGAAGCTTTCTTT. Translation gives CASSPVPANTEAFF.